The following is a TCR beta chain sequence with its context. No antigen is known for it. The method was immunoSEQ multiplex PCR; TCRdb's version includes in-frame clones alone and lacks a portion of them. The sample records 65,000 to 90,000 clones, roughly 90% being singletons. This entry comes from a study of OX40 agonist ivuxolimab in advanced cancers. Study results and limitations: Specificity for antigen went undetermined in the expanded peripheral T cells.

The CDR3 contains 16 residues. V lost 1 base, J lost 1 base, and 2 bases stayed unmatched. CDR1 and CDR2 from the germline V gene are SGHVS and FNYEAQ. This chain joins TRBV7-6 and TRBJ2-5; 11 positions agree with TRBD2. The source material was CD4+ or CD8+ T cells sorted from blood, sampled in a trial of the OX40 agonist ivuxolimab. The receptor comes from an adult with an advanced solid tumor such as melanoma, head and neck, liver or kidney cancer. This chain's CDR3 is CASSLGLAGGQETQYF. CDR3 in DNA: TGTGCCAGCAGCTTAGGGCTAGCGGGGGGCCAAGAGACCCAGTACTTC.